The source of this TCR beta chain is a study of beta chain features in type 1 diabetes. Note on this clone: Its cognate antigen is unknown.

V was pared by 2 bases and J by 1 base, with 12 bases between. The CDR3 sequence is 15 residues long. Germline V CDR1 and CDR2: SGDLS, YYNGEE. Broader study findings: High-TCR-expressing cells could be over-represented by cDNA sequencing. For TCRB rearrangement, an influence of HLA type remained unresolved here. Patients with Type 1 diabetes showed moderately but significantly shorter TCRB CDR3s in all four CD4+ subsets. Patients and controls would be equally affected if PCR favored shorter templates.

Expressed TCRB transcripts were sequenced after all isolated RNA was converted to cDNA. The data were produced by immunoSEQ multiplex PCR, yet TCRdb's version contains in-frame clones alone and is incomplete. The sample has 900,000 or so clones, under 20% seen once; the top ten hold 0.023%. The sequencing input was naive CD4+ T cells from blood. This TCR derives from a woman aged 18-29 years in good health. The chain recombines TRBV9 with TRBJ2-5; TRBD1 might be the D (6 bases). The CDR3 region is CASSVRGSGQETQYF. The CDR3 coding sequence is TGTGCCAGCAGCGTGAGGGGGAGCGGCCAAGAGACCCAGTACTTC.